This TCR beta chain was found in a study of radiation and T cells in renal cell carcinoma. The time point: blood 2 weeks post-SBRT. Treatment given: 15 Gy SBRT to primary tumor, nephrectomy 4 weeks later. Clear cell pathology was present in this patient's renal cell carcinoma. General study findings and limits: From baseline, blood top tumor clonotypes peaked at 2 weeks post-radiation.

This clone was detected a few times. Antigen: not known. CDR1 and CDR2 (germline): SGHTA, FQGNSA. The ends were cut back, 3 bases at V and 4 bases at J, with 24 bases in the middle. This CDR3 spans 18 amino acids. Profiling relied on immunoSEQ multiplex PCR, and the TCRdb table lists in-frame clones only, not all of them. The sample includes some 70,000 clones, around 80% seen only once; the top ten take 5.8%. The TCR sequence derives from a man aged 55 to 69 with renal cell carcinoma. The sample in question was blood, obtained from a patient whose treatment included radiotherapy and nephrectomy. This chain uses TRBV7-2 with TRBJ1-2; possibly TRBD1 for D (5 bases). The CDR3 region is CASSFPPGLGTIVYGYTF. DNA of the CDR3: TGTGCCAGCAGCTTCCCTCCGGGACTGGGCACCATAGTCTATGGCTACACCTTC.